This T cell receptor beta chain was recorded in a study of a mutant IDH1 vaccine in newly diagnosed glioma. Across the whole study: The sex distribution of treated patients was approximately 62% male and roughly 38% female, with a mean age of roughly 40 years. Those enrolled had earlier been treated with radiotherapy, temozolomide, or both, mostly both. Study-wide results and caveats: Among top peripheral T cell clonotypes, changes seemed unrelated to pseudoprogression.

For this clone: What it binds is unknown.

Time point reported: week 47, end of study. Doses of 300 ug of mutant IDH1 20-mer peptide were given with topical imiquimod. Sequencing was performed with immunoSEQ multiplex PCR; in TCRdb, only in-frame clones are kept and a portion is missing. This table holds roughly 50,000 clones, approximately 80% found once. Germline V gene sequence: CDR1 MNHNS, CDR2 SASEGT. After removal of 1 base from V and 3 bases from J, the junction contained 5 bases not matched to a gene. The CDR3 is made up of 16 amino acids. The chain is built from TRBV6-1 and TRBJ2-3; 9 bases agree with TRBD1. This TCR was recovered from a woman in her thirties or forties with glioma. Some clones in this sample may be carry-over from other donors' samples. Specimen: PBMCs, collected from a glioma patient whose treatment included an IDH1 peptide vaccine. CDR3 amino acids: CASSEVPGQGTDTQYF. The CDR3 coding sequence is TGTGCCAGCAGTGAAGTCCCGGGACAGGGAACAGATACGCAGTATTTT.